This paragraph reports one T cell receptor beta chain. Authors' data handling: Amplification from reference gene primers served as the basis for estimated nucleated cell counts. Method: immunoSEQ multiplex PCR; TCRdb's copy keeps in-frame clones and lacks some. V, J and clone size derive from that table, while D and trimming were established from the DNA sequence. Of about 68,000 clones in the sample, over 75% are singletons; the top ten hold approximately 23%. This sample is drawn from a study of blood T cell repertoires in COVID-19. Study overall: The samples span acute and convalescent COVID-19 from the United States, Italy and Spain.

Trimming shortened V by 6 bases and J by 2 bases, and 10 bases separated the two germline ends. The CDR3 loop spans 13 amino acids. Per the germline V gene, CDR1 is ENHRY and CDR2 is SYGVKD. The V and J genes are TRBV10-3 and TRBJ2-5, with D tentatively TRBD1 (6 bases). Source material: peripheral blood. This TCR came from a man aged 45-65 years with acute or convalescent COVID-19. This chain's CDR3 is CAISPGQQETQYF. CDR3 bases: TGTGCCATCAGCCCCGGACAGCAAGAGACCCAGTACTTC.